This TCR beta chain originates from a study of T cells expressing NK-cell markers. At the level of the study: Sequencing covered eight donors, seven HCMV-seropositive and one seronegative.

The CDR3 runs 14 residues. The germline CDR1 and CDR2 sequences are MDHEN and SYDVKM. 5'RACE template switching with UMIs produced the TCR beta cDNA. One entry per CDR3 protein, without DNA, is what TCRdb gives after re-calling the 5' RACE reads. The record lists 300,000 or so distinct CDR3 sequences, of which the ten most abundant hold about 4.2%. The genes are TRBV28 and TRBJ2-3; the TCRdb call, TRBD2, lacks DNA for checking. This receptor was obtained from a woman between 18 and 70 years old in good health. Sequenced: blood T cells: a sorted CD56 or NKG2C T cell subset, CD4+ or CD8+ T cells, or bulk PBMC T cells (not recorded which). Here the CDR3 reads CASSSTGLLDTQYF.